This T cell receptor beta chain was identified in a study of cytomegalovirus exposure and HLA in healthy donors. Study conclusions and caveats: Earlier analysis looked at TCR beta V segments, and most were productive about 90% or about 30% of the time. The authors reported that TCR beta sequences could predict HLA-A and HLA-B alleles. These predictions were accurate for most subjects in the first cohort. The authors later found HLA-associated TCR beta chains more clonally expanded than equally common others.

The PCR ran on 60 Vbeta and 13 Jbeta primers. Libraries were prepared by immunoSEQ multiplex PCR; TCRdb keeps only in-frame clonotypes and omits some of them. The sample has about 160,000 clones; around 79% are singletons. Notes on this clone: Its antigen is not known.

Likely unrecorded immune exposures existed in these nominally healthy donors. The ends lost 4 bases at V and 7 bases at J; junction bases unmatched: 12. The CDR3 is made up of 16 amino acids. Germline CDR1 LNHDA, CDR2 SQIVND (reference sequence). Sequences were obtained from PBMCs. This clonotype was obtained from a woman in her forties or fifties in good health and CMV-seropositive. This chain links TRBV19 with TRBJ2-1; 8 bases line up with TRBD1. The CDR3 sequence is CASSRDQGAYYNEQFF. The CDR3 DNA follows: TGTGCCAGTAGTAGGGACCAGGGGGCGTACTATAATGAGCAGTTCTTC.